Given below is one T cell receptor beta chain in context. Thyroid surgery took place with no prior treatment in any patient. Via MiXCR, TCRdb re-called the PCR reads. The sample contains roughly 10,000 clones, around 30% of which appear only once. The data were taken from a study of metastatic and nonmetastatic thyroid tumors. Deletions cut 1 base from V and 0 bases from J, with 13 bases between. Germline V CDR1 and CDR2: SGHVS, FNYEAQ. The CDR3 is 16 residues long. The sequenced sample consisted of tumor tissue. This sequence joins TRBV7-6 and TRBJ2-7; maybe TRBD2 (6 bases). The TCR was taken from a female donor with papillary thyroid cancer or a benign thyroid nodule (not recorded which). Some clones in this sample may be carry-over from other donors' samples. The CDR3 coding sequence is TGTGCCAGCAGCTTAGGCGGGGCCGGGACCTCCTACGAGCAGTACTTC. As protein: CASSLGGAGTSYEQYF.